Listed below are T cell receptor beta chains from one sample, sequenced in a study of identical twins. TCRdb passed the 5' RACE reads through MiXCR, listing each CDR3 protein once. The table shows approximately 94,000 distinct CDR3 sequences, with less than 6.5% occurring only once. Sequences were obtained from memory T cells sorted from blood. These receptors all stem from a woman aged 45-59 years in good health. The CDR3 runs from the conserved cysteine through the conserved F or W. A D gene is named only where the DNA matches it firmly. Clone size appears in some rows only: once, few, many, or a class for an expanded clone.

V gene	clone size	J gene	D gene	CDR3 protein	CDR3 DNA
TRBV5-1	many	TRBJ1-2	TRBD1	CASSRDRANYGYTF	TGCGCCAGCAGCCGGGACAGAGCTAACTATGGCTACACCTTC
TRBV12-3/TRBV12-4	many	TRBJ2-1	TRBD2	CASSLGLALYNEQFF	TGTGCCAGCAGTCTCGGACTAGCGCTTTACAATGAGCAGTTCTTC
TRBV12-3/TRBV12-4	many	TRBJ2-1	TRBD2	CASRPTSGRATEQFF	TGTGCCAGCAGACCCACTAGCGGGAGGGCCACTGAGCAGTTCTTC
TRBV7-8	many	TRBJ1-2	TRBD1	CASTLNTGDYGYTF	TGTGCCAGCACACTTAATACAGGGGACTATGGCTACACCTTC
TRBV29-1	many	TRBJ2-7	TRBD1	CSGRTGKEQYF	TGCAGCGGACGGACAGGGAAAGAGCAGTACTTC
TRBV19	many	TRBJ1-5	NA	CASSIEDSNQPQHF	TGTGCCAGTAGTATAGAAGACAGCAATCAGCCCCAGCATTTT
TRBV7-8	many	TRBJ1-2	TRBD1	CASRTGQGDSYGYTF	TGTGCCAGCAGAACGGGACAGGGAGATTCCTATGGCTACACCTTC
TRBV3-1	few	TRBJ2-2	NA	CASSQKGRTGELFF	TGTGCCAGCAGCCAGAAGGGGCGGACCGGGGAGCTGTTTTTT
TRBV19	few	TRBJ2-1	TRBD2	CASRPWTSGNDEQFF	TGTGCCAGTAGGCCTTGGACTAGCGGGAACGATGAGCAGTTCTTC
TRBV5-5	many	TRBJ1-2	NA	CASSLSSGAHYGYTF	TGTGCCAGCAGCTTGTCGAGCGGCGCGCACTATGGCTACACCTTC
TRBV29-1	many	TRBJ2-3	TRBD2	CSVGTSGRAADYTDTQYF	TGCAGCGTCGGGACTAGCGGGAGGGCCGCCGACTACACAGATACGCAGTATTTT
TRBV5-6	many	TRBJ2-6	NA	CASSLLSGANVLTF	TGTGCCAGCAGCTTGTTATCTGGGGCCAACGTCCTGACTTTC
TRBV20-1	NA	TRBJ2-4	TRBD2	CSARLGGNIQYF	TGCAGTGCTAGGCTGGGAGGGAACATTCAGTACTTC
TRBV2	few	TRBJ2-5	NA	CASSEASPGWTQYF	TGTGCCAGCAGTGAAGCATCGCCGGGATGGACCCAGTACTTC